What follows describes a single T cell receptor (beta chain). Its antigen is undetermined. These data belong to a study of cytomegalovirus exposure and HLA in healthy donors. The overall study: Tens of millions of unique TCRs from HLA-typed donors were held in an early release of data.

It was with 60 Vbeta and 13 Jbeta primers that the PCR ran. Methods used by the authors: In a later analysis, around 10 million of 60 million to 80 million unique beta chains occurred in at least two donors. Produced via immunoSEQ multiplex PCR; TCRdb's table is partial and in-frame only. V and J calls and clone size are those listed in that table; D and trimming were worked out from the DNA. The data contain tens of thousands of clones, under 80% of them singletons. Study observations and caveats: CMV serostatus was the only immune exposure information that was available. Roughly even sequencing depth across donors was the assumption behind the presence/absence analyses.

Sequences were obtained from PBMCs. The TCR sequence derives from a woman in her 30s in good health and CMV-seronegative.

The CDR3 loop is CASSQDREGLNGYTF. As DNA, the CDR3 is TGTGCCAGCAGCCAAGACCGGGAGGGACTGAATGGCTACACCTTC. The chain carries TRBV4-2 and TRBJ1-2; D perhaps matches TRBD1 (5 bases). CDR1 and CDR2 (germline): LGHNA, YNFKEQ. This CDR3 has 15 amino acids. Trimming stripped 0 bases from V and 6 bases from J, with 14 bases between.